These 16 T cell receptor beta chains came from one sample sequenced in a study of cytomegalovirus exposure and HLA in healthy donors. The PCR made use of 60 Vbeta and 13 Jbeta primers. Sequenced by immunoSEQ multiplex PCR; TCRdb stores in-frame clones only, minus some. The sample records roughly 51,000 clones, around 81% being singletons. Material: PBMCs. Every receptor here comes from a boy under 18 in good health and CMV-seropositive.

Only a few counts were recorded for this clone. The gene calls are TRBV25-1 and TRBJ1-6, with unresolved D. The germline gives CDR1 MGHDK, CDR2 SYGVNS. Between the trimmed V and J ends, which lost 4 bases and 0 bases, there was a span of 7 bases. The CDR3 loop spans 15 amino acids. The CDR3 sequence is CASSGTSSYNSPLHF. CDR3 nucleotides: TGTGCCAGCAGTGGAACGAGCTCCTATAATTCACCCCTCCACTTT.

This sequence joins TRBV10-3 and TRBJ1-1; D is ambiguous. The germline V gene has CDR1 ENHRY and CDR2 SYGVKD. The CDR3 has 15 amino acids. V was pared by 7 bases and J by 1 base, with 16 bases between. Written as DNA, the CDR3 is TGTGCCATCAACGACGGGTTACGGGGGAACACTGAAGCTTTCTTT. Encoded protein: CAINDGLRGNTEAFF.

The chain links TRBV19 to TRBJ1-2; TRBD1 matches at 8 bases. In germline, CDR1 is LNHDA, CDR2 SQIVND (reference sequence). Trimming removed 5 bases from V and 6 bases from J; junction bases left unmatched: 5. CDR3 length: 13 amino acids. The CDR3 loop reads CASSPRTGNGYTF. The CDR3 nucleotides read TGTGCCAGTAGTCCCCGGACAGGGAATGGCTACACCTTC.

The chain is built from TRBV11-1 and TRBJ2-1, with D unresolved. Germline V gives CDR1 SGHAT, CDR2 FQDESV (reference sequence). The CDR3 is 16 amino acids. V was shortened by 4 bases and J by 4 bases, with 17 bases between the two germline ends. CDR3 loop: CASSSNPKDIYNEQFF. The DNA of the CDR3 is TGTGCCAGCAGCTCAAACCCCAAAGACATATACAATGAGCAGTTCTTC.

V gene TRBV2 combines with J gene TRBJ2-5, with a possible D match to TRBD2 (6 bases). The CDR3 consists of 12 residues. V was pared by 7 bases and J by 5 bases, with 11 bases between. In germline, CDR1 is SNHLY, CDR2 FYNNEI. The CDR3, as DNA: TGTGCCAGCAATGAGGGGAGGGAGACCCAGTACTTC. Translated, it gives CASNEGRETQYF.

This sequence joins TRBV5-4 and TRBJ2-2; 11 nucleotides align to TRBD1. The CDR3 extends over 16 amino acids. The junction had 6 bases not matched to a gene; V was cut back by 2 bases and J by 6 bases. Germline CDR1 and CDR2: SGHNT and YYREEE (reference sequence). The CDR3 sequence: CASSLMGQGGAGELFF. The CDR3, as DNA: TGTGCCAGCAGCTTAATGGGACAGGGGGGTGCCGGGGAGCTGTTTTTT.

The genes are TRBV10-3 and TRBJ2-5; D might be TRBD1 (5 bases). Germline CDR1 and CDR2: ENHRY and SYGVKD. This CDR3 has 13 amino acids. Trimming left V 10 bases short and J 1 base short, with 13 bases between. The CDR3 protein is CATSKTAQETQYF. DNA for the CDR3: TGTGCCACGTCAAAGACAGCCCAAGAGACCCAGTACTTC.

This chain links TRBV6-5 with TRBJ1-6; D possibly corresponds to TRBD1 (6 bases). The germline V gene encodes CDR1 MNHEY and CDR2 SVGAGI. Trimming took off 0 bases at V and 8 bases at J, with 11 bases between the two ends. The CDR3 extends over 15 amino acids. The CDR3 sequence is CASSYSTGQDSPLHF. CDR3 DNA sequence: TGTGCCAGCAGTTACTCGACGGGACAAGATTCACCCCTCCACTTT.

This chain connects TRBV19 to TRBJ1-1; no clear D gene. V lost 3 bases, J lost 4 bases, and 15 bases lay in between. Germline loops: CDR1 LNHDA, CDR2 SQIVND (reference sequence). The CDR3 contains 15 residues. CDR3: CASSIEVARGTEAFF. CDR3 nucleotide sequence: TGTGCCAGTAGTATTGAGGTGGCCCGAGGCACTGAAGCTTTCTTT.

The chain joins TRBV28 to TRBJ2-7; 9 bases line up with TRBD1. This CDR3 has 15 residues. Germline V CDR1 and CDR2: MDHEN, SYDVKM. Germline trimming cut 9 bases from V and 2 bases from J; bases unmatched to any gene: 11. CDR3 loop: CASSQTGQGAYEQYF. For the CDR3, the DNA is TGTGCCAGTAGTCAAACGGGACAGGGAGCCTACGAGCAGTACTTC. Full variable domain (missing parts from reference TRBV28 and TRBJ2-7): DVKVTQSSRYLVKRTGEKVFLECVQDMDHENMFWYRQDPGLGLRLIYFSYDVKMKEKGDIPEGYSVSREKKERFSLILESASTNQTSMYLCASSQTGQGAYEQYFGPGTRLTVT.

This clone was counted a few times. The chain carries TRBV7-9 and TRBJ2-3; D call uncertain. Germline assignment: CDR1 SEHNR and CDR2 FQNEAQ (reference sequence). The CDR3 extends over 15 amino acids. V gave up 3 bases and J gave up 0 bases, with 10 bases separating them. The CDR3 nucleotides read TGTGCCAGCAGCTTTTCTTCCTCTAGCACAGATACGCAGTATTTT. It specifies CASSFSSSSTDTQYF.

V usage is TRBV6-5 and J usage is TRBJ1-1; possible D gene TRBD1, 5 bases. V was pared by 10 bases and J by 2 bases, with 17 bases between. Germline V CDR1 and CDR2: MNHEY, SVGAGI. This CDR3 has 14 residues. This CDR3 is CAKAYRQGNTEAFF. Here the CDR3 DNA reads TGTGCCAAAGCATATAGGCAGGGAAACACTGAAGCTTTCTTT.

The chain uses TRBV19 and TRBJ1-1; D is possibly TRBD1 (5 bases). The CDR3 is 12 residues long. V was trimmed by 9 bases and J by 0 bases, leaving 8 bases between them. Per the germline V gene, CDR1 is LNHDA and CDR2 is SQIVND (reference sequence). In nucleotides, the CDR3 is TGTGCCAGCAGGGATATGAACACTGAAGCTTTCTTT. Protein product: CASRDMNTEAFF.

This clone was observed once. The rearrangement links TRBV5-1 to TRBJ1-1, with 8 positions matching TRBD1. J was trimmed by 5 bases and V by 7 bases; bases with no gene match: 7. Germline CDR1 is SGHRS and CDR2 is YFSETQ. The CDR3 has 13 amino acids. CDR3 region: CASGVQGETEAFF. The CDR3 DNA is TGCGCCAGCGGGGTACAGGGGGAGACTGAAGCTTTCTTT.

The chain has TRBV6-6 and TRBJ2-3, with D perhaps TRBD2 (5 bases). The CDR3 loop spans 14 amino acids. Trimming took off 4 bases at V and 5 bases at J, with 13 bases between the two ends. The germline gives CDR1 MNHNY, CDR2 SVGAGI (reference sequence). The CDR3 here is CASSSTPGGDTQYF. The CDR3 nucleotides read TGTGCCAGCAGTTCGACCCCAGGAGGAGATACGCAGTATTTT.

This clone has only one observation. The chain is built from TRBV9 and TRBJ2-6; 7 positions agree with TRBD1. The CDR3 consists of 19 residues. The V gene end was trimmed by 4 bases and the J gene end by 0 bases; junction bases not matched to a gene: 13. The germline V gene has CDR1 SGDLS and CDR2 YYNGEE. The CDR3 loop is CASSPRTETGSSGANVLTF. The CDR3 DNA reads TGTGCCAGCAGCCCCCGAACCGAGACAGGGAGCTCTGGGGCCAACGTCCTGACTTTC.